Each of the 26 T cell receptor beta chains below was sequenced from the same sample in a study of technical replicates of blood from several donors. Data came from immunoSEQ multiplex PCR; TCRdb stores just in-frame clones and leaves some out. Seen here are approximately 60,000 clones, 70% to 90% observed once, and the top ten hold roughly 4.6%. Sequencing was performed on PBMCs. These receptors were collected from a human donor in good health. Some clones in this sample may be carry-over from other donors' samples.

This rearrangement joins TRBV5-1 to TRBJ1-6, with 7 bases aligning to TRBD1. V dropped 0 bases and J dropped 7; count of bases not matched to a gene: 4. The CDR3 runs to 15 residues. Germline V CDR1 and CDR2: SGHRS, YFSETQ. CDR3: CASSLAGTANSPLHF. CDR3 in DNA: TGCGCCAGCAGCTTGGCCGGGACAGCGAATTCACCCCTCCACTTT.

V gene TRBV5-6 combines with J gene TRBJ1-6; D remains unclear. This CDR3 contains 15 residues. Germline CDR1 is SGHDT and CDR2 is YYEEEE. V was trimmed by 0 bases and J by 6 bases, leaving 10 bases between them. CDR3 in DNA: TGTGCCAGCAGCTTGGTAGTCGGAGGTAATTCACCCCTCCACTTT. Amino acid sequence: CASSLVVGGNSPLHF.

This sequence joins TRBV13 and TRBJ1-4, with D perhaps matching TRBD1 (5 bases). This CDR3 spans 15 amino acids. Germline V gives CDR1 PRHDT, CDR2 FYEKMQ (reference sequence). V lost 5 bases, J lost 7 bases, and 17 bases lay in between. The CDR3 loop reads CASSLRTLKTEKLFF. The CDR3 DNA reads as TGTGCCAGCAGCCTTAGGACACTGAAGACTGAAAAACTGTTTTTT.

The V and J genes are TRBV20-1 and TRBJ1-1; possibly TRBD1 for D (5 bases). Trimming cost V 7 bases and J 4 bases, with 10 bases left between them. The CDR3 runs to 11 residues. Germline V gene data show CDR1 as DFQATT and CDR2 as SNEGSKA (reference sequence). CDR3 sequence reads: CSVAGPTEAFF. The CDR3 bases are TGCAGTGTAGCGGGGCCCACTGAAGCTTTCTTT.

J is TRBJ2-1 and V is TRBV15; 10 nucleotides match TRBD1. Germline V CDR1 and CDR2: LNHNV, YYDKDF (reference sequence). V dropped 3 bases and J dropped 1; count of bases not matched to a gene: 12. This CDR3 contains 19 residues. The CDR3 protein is CATSSPGQGSLWSYNEQFF. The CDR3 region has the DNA TGTGCCACCAGCAGCCCGGGACAGGGGTCCTTATGGTCCTACAATGAGCAGTTCTTC. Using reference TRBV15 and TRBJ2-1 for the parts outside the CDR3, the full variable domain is DAMVIQNPRYQVTQFGKPVTLSCSQTLNHNVMYWYQQKSSQAPKLLFHYYDKDFNNEADTPDNFQSRRPNTSFCFLDIRSPGLGDTAMYLCATSSPGQGSLWSYNEQFFGPGTRLTVL.

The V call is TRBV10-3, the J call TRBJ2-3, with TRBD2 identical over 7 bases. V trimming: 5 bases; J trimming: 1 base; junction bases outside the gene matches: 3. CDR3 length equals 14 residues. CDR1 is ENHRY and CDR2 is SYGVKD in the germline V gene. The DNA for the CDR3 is TGTGCCATCAGTTCCGCGGGGGGCACAGATACGCAGTATTTT. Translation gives CAISSAGGTDTQYF.

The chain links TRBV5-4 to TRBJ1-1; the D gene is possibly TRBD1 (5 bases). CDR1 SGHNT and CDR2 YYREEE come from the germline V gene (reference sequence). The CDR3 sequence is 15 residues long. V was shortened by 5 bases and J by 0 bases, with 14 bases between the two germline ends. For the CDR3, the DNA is TGTGCCAGCAGGCGTCCGGGACTCATGAACACTGAAGCTTTCTTT. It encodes CASRRPGLMNTEAFF.

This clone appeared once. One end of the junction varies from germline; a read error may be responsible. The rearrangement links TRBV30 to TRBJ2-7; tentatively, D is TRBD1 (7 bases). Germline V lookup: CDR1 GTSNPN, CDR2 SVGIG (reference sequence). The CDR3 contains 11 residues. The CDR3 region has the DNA TGTGCCTGGAGGGCAGGGGGGCCTTTAGCATTC. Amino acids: CAWRAGGPLAF.

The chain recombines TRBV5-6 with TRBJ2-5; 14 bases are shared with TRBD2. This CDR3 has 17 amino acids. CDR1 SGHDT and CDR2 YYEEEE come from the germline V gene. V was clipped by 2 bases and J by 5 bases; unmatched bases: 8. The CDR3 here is CASSLGTSGGTAETQYF. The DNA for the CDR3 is TGTGCCAGCAGCTTAGGGACTAGCGGGGGAACCGCGGAGACCCAGTACTTC.

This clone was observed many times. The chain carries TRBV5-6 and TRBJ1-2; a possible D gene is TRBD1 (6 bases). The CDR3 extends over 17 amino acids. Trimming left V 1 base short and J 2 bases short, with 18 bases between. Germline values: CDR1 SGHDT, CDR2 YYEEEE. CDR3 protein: CASSLWRTESGNYGYTF. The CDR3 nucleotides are TGTGCCAGCAGCTTGTGGCGGACAGAAAGTGGGAACTATGGCTACACCTTC.

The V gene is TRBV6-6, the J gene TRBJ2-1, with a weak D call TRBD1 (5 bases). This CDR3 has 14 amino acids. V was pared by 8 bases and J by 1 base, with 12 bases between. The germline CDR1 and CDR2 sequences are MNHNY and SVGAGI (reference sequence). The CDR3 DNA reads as TGTGCCAGCCAACCAGGGTCTTCCTACAATGAGCAGTTCTTC. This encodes CASQPGSSYNEQFF.

The CDR3 sequence is CASSQEPLQGAFSTEAFF. In DNA form, the CDR3 reads TGCGCCAGCAGCCAAGAGCCGTTGCAGGGGGCATTTAGCACTGAAGCTTTCTTT. This chain joins TRBV4-3 and TRBJ1-1; 8 bases agree with TRBD1. The V gene end was trimmed by 0 bases and the J gene end by 4 bases; junction bases not matched to a gene: 13. This CDR3 is 18 amino acids long. CDR1 is LGHNA and CDR2 is YSLEER in the germline V gene.

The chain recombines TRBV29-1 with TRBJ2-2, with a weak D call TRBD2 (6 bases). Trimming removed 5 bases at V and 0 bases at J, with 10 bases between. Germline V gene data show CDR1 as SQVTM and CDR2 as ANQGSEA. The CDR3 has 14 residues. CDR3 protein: CSVTGTSNTGELFF. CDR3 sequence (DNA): TGCAGCGTTACCGGGACTTCGAACACCGGGGAGCTGTTTTTT.

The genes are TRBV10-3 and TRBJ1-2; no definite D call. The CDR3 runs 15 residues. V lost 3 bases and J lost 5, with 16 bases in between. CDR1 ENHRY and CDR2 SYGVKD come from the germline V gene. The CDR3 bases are TGTGCCATCAGTGAATTAGTCTCGACGGGGTATGGCTACACCTTC. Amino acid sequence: CAISELVSTGYGYTF.

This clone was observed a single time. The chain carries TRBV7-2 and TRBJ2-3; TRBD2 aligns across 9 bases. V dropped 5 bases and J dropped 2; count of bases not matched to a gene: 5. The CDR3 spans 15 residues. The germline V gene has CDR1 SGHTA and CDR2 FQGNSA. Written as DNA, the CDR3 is TGTGCCAGCAGCGCTTCTAGCGGGATCACAGATACGCAGTATTTT. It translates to CASSASSGITDTQYF.

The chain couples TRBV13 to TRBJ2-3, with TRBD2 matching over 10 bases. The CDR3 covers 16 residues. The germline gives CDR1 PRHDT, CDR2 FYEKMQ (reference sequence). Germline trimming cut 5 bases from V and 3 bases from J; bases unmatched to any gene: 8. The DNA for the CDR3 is TGTGCCAGCAGCCGTTTTTCTAGCGGGAGTACAGATACGCAGTATTTT. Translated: CASSRFSSGSTDTQYF.

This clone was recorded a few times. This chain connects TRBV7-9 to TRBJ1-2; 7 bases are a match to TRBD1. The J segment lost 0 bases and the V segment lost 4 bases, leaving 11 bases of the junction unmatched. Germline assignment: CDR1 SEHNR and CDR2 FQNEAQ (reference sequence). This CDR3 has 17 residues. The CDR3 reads CASSSVADRLSNYGYTF. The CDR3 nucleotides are TGTGCCAGCAGCTCCGTCGCGGACAGGTTGTCTAACTATGGCTACACCTTC.

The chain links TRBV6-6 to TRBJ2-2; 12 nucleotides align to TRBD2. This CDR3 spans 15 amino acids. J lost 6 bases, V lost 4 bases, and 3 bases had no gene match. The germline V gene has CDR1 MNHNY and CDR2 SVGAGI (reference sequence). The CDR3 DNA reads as TGTGCCAGCAGTTGGGGACTAGCGGGTTCCGGGGAGCTGTTTTTT. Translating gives CASSWGLAGSGELFF.

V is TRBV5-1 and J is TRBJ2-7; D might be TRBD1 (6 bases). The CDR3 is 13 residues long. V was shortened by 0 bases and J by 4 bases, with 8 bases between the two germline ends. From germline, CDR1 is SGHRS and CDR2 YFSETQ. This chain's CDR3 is CASSLGDTYEQYF. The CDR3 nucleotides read TGCGCCAGCAGCTTGGGGGACACATACGAGCAGTACTTC.

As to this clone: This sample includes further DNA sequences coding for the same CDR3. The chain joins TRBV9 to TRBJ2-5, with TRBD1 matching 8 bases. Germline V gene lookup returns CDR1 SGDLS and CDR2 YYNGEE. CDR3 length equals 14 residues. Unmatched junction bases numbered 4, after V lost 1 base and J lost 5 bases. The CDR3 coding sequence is TGTGCCAGCAGCGTATCAGGGGGCGGGGAGACCCAGTACTTC. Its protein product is CASSVSGGGETQYF.

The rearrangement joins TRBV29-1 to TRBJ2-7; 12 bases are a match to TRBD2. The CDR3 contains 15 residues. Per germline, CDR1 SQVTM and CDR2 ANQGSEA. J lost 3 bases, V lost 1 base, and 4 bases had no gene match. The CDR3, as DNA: TGCAGCGTTGAAGGGACTAGCGGGGACCTCTACGAGCAGTACTTC. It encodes CSVEGTSGDLYEQYF.

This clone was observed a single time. Written as DNA, the CDR3 is TGTGCCATCAGTGAGTCGAGGACAGGGAACACCGGGGAGCTGTTTTTT. It translates to CAISESRTGNTGELFF. The V gene is TRBV10-3, the J gene TRBJ2-2; TRBD1 agrees at 7 bases. This CDR3 comprises 16 residues. With V trimmed by 0 bases and J by 1 base, 2 bases remained unmatched. Per the germline V gene, CDR1 is ENHRY and CDR2 is SYGVKD.

CDR3 nucleotides: TGTGCCAGCAGTTTAACCAGGGCCGCCTCCTATAATTCACCCCTCCACTTT. It encodes CASSLTRAASYNSPLHF. This chain connects TRBV27 to TRBJ1-6, with a weak D call TRBD1 (5 bases). The V gene's germline CDR1 is MNHEY and CDR2 SMNVEV (reference sequence). This CDR3 region has 17 residues. V shed 2 bases and J shed 0 bases, with 11 bases lying between them.

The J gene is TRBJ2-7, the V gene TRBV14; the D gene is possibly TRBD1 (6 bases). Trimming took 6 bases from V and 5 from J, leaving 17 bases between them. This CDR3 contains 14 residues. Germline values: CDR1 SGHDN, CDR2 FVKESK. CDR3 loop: CASRPTGIVHEQYF. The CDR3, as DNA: TGTGCCAGCAGGCCGACAGGTATCGTCCACGAGCAGTACTTC. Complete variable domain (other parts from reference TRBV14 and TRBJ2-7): EAGVTQFPSHSVIEKGQTVTLRCDPISGHDNLYWYRRVMGKEIKFLLHFVKESKQDESGMPNNRFLAERTGGTYSTLKVQPAELEDSGVYFCASRPTGIVHEQYFGPGTRLTVT.

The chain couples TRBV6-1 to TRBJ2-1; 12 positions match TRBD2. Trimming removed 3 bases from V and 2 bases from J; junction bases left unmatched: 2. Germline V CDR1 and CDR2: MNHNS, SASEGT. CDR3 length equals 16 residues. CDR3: CASSDRLAGAYNEQFF. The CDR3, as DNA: TGTGCCAGCAGTGACCGACTAGCGGGGGCCTACAATGAGCAGTTCTTC.

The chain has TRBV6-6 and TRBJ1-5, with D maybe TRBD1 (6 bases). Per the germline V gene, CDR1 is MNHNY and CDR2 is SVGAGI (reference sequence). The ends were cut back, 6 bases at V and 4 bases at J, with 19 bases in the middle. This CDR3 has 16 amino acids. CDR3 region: CASSDNRVSFNQPQHF. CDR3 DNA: TGTGCCAGCAGCGATAACAGGGTCTCCTTTAATCAGCCCCAGCATTTT.